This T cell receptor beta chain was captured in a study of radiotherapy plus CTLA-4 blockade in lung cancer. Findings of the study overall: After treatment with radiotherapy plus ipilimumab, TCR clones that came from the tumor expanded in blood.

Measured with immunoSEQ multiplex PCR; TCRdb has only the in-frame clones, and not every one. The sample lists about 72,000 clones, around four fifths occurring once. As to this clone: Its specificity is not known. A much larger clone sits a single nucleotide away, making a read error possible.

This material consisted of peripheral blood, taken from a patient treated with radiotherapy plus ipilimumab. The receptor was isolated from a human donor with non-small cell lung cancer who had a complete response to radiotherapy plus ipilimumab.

CDR3 DNA sequence: TGTGCCAGCAGCCGAGGACAGATGAACACTGAAGCTTTCTTT. It yields the protein CASSRGQMNTEAFF. The V call is TRBV13, the J call TRBJ1-1; tentatively, D is TRBD1 (6 bases). CDR3 size: 14 residues. CDR1 and CDR2 (germline): PRHDT, FYEKMQ (reference sequence). V was trimmed by 5 bases and J by 0 bases, leaving 10 bases between them.